Listed here are 3 T cell receptor beta chains from one sample, sequenced in a study of response to subunit inactivated influenza vaccine. Via MiXCR, TCRdb re-called the RT-PCR reads, giving one row per CDR3 protein. This table has about 520,000 distinct CDR3 sequences, roughly 25% appearing once. Sequenced here: CD4+ T cells sorted from PBMCs, sampled roughly 5 days after vaccination. Every receptor here comes from a middle-aged man who received an inactivated influenza vaccine.

This clonotype showed up many times. The rearrangement links TRBV12-3 or TRBV12-4 to TRBJ1-2; 8 nucleotides agree with TRBD1. The CDR3 totals 17 residues. The V gene end was trimmed by 4 bases and the J gene end by 5 bases; junction bases not matched to a gene: 15. This CDR3 is CASSSRWGQVKPYGYTF. The CDR3 DNA follows: TGTGCCAGCAGTTCCAGATGGGGACAGGTGAAACCTTATGGCTACACCTTC.

This clonotype was counted many times. The gene calls are TRBV5-1 and TRBJ1-6; D possibly corresponds to TRBD1 (6 bases). Trimming removed 4 bases at V and 8 bases at J, with 19 bases between. CDR1 is SGHRS and CDR2 is YFSETQ in the germline V gene. The length of the CDR3 is 16 residues. The CDR3 bases are TGCGCCAGCAGCCCCGGGACATCGCGAGGGGATTCACCCCTCCACTTT. Translating it yields CASSPGTSRGDSPLHF.

The V gene is TRBV30, the J gene TRBJ1-6, with 7 bases aligning to TRBD1. J lost 1 base, V lost 3 bases, and 6 bases had no gene match. Germline V gene sequence: CDR1 GTSNPN, CDR2 SVGIG (reference sequence). This CDR3 has 16 amino acids. CDR3 loop: CAWRREGASYNSPLHF. DNA of the CDR3: TGTGCCTGGAGACGGGAGGGGGCGTCCTATAATTCACCCCTCCACTTT. Drawing the rest from reference TRBV30 and TRBJ1-6, the complete variable domain is SQTIHQWPATLVQPVGSPLSLECTVEGTSNPNLYWYRQAAGRGLQLLFYSVGIGQISSEVPQNLSASRPQDRQFILSSKKLLLSDSGFYLCAWRREGASYNSPLHFGNGTRLTVT.